These T cell receptor beta chains were read from a single sample in a study of blood T cell repertoires in COVID-19. The protocol was immunoSEQ multiplex PCR, while the TCRdb copy is restricted to in-frame clones and leaves out a portion. Of roughly 150,000 clones listed, about 86% are singletons. The sequenced sample was peripheral blood. Source of these receptors: a human donor in a cohort sampled during active COVID-19. Both conserved end residues are part of each CDR3. D genes are given only for firm matches. Where a row states a size, it is once, few, many or the class of an expanded clone; other rows omit it.

>TRBD1|NA|TRBV6-5|15|TRBJ1-1
TGTGCCAGCAGCCGCGGTGACAGGGTTGGGACTGAAGCTTTCTTT
CASSRGDRVGTEAFF
>TRBD1|NA|TRBV6-5|15|TRBJ2-7
TGTGCCAGCAAAAGATATCGGGACAGGGACCACGAGCAGTACTTC
CASKRYRDRDHEQYF
>NA|NA|TRBV6-5|14|TRBJ2-7
TGTGCCAGCAGCCCGCCAGGGGGAGGATACGAGCAGTACTTC
CASSPPGGGYEQYF
>NA|few|TRBV10-3|15|TRBJ1-2
TGTGCCATCAGTGAGCCCACCGGGACTCTGGGGGGCTACACCTTC
CAISEPTGTLGGYTF
>NA|NA|TRBV19|15|TRBJ2-7
TGTGCCAGTAGTATAGTAACGGGTCCATCCTACGAGCAGTACTTC
CASSIVTGPSYEQYF
>TRBD1|NA|TRBV10-3|16|TRBJ2-2
TGTGCCATCAGCGAGTCAGGGACAGGGGTTGGCGGGGAGCTGTTTTTT
CAISESGTGVGGELFF
>TRBD1|NA|TRBV12-3/TRBV12-4|13|TRBJ1-1
TGTGCCAGCAGTTTAGTGTCAGGGGGGAGAGCTTTCTTT
CASSLVSGGRAFF
>NA|NA|TRBV3-1/TRBV3-2|16|TRBJ2-3
TGTGCCAGCAGCCAAGCTTGGAGAGAACTCACAGATACGCAGTATTTT
CASSQAWRELTDTQYF
>TRBD2|NA|TRBV19|16|TRBJ2-3
TGTGCCAGTAGTATATGGGCTAGCGGGGGCACAGATACGCAGTATTTT
CASSIWASGGTDTQYF
>NA|NA|TRBV11-3|15|TRBJ2-2
TGTGCCAGCAGCTTAGACCTTACGAACACCGGGGAGCTGTTTTTT
CASSLDLTNTGELFF
>NA|NA|TRBV18|17|TRBJ1-1
TGTGCCAGCTCACCACCGCTCTCTCGAGCCATGAACACTGAAGCTTTCTTT
CASSPPLSRAMNTEAFF
>TRBD1|NA|TRBV6-5|14|TRBJ1-2
TGTGCCAGCAGACTAGCGGGGACAGCATATGGCTACACCTTC
CASRLAGTAYGYTF
>NA|NA|TRBV7-2|14|TRBJ1-2
TGTGCCAGCAGCCTGAGTCGAGGGGGATATGGCTACACCTTC
CASSLSRGGYGYTF
>TRBD1|NA|TRBV5-4|15|TRBJ1-6
TGTGCCAGCAGCGCAACCGGGGACAGGGCTTCACCCCTCCACTTT
CASSATGDRASPLHF
>NA|NA|TRBV3-1/TRBV3-2|14|TRBJ2-7
TGTGCCAGCAGCCAATTGTACAGTTCCTACGAGCAGTACTTC
CASSQLYSSYEQYF
>NA|once|TRBV11-2|16|TRBJ1-1
TGTGCCAGCAGCTTTAGGGGGGGAGAAATGAACACTGAAGCTTTCTTT
CASSFRGGEMNTEAFF
>TRBD1|NA|TRBV11-2|12|TRBJ2-3
TGTGCCAGCAGCCCCCGGGACAGGGGGTTGTATTTT
CASSPRDRGLYF
>NA|NA|TRBV6-5|14|TRBJ2-7
TGTGCCAGCAGTCAGGGCCACAGGGTCTACGAGCAGTACTTC
CASSQGHRVYEQYF
>NA|NA|TRBV12-5|12|TRBJ1-2
TGTGCTAGTGCCCCGTCGGGGGGAGGCTACACCTTC
CASAPSGGGYTF
>TRBD1|NA|TRBV3-1/TRBV3-2|16|TRBJ2-7
TGTGCCAGCAGCCAAGATAAAAGGGGGCGATCCTACGAGCAGTACTTC
CASSQDKRGRSYEQYF
>TRBD2|few|TRBV19|16|TRBJ2-5
TGTGCCAGTAGTTCCCGGACTAGCGGGGTACAAGAGACCCAGTACTTC
CASSSRTSGVQETQYF
>TRBD1|NA|TRBV7-3|14|TRBJ1-1
TGTGCCAGCAGCTCACCGGACAGGGGCACTGAAGCTTTCTTT
CASSSPDRGTEAFF
>TRBD1|NA|TRBV7-8|14|TRBJ1-5
TGTGCCAGCAGCCGGGACAGGGGAAGAGGGCCCCAGCATTTT
CASSRDRGRGPQHF
>NA|NA|TRBV4-2|13|TRBJ2-2
TGTGCCAGCAGCCTAGAGCAGGCCGGGGAGCTGTTTTTT
CASSLEQAGELFF
>NA|NA|TRBV27|16|TRBJ2-7
TGTGCCAGCAGTCCGGGTAGGGGCGAGACTCCCTACGAGCAGTACTTC
CASSPGRGETPYEQYF
>NA|NA|TRBV11-3|12|TRBJ2-5
TGTGCCAGCAGCTTAGGCGAAGAGACCCAGTACTTC
CASSLGEETQYF
>TRBD1|once|TRBV5-4|15|TRBJ2-3
TGTGCCAGCAGCTCCGGTACAGGGGGCACAGATACGCAGTATTTT
CASSSGTGGTDTQYF
>TRBD2|few|TRBV10-3|18|TRBJ2-7
TGTGCCATCAGTGAGAACCCAACTAGCGGGGGGGCCGCAAACGAGCAGTACTTC
CAISENPTSGGAANEQYF
>NA|NA|TRBV10-3|12|TRBJ2-3
TGTGCCATCAGTGACTTCACAGATACGCAGTATTTT
CAISDFTDTQYF
>TRBD1|once|TRBV7-2|14|TRBJ1-1
TGTGCCAGCAGAGTGACAGGGGTGAACACTGAAGCTTTCTTT
CASRVTGVNTEAFF
>NA|NA|TRBV6-5|15|TRBJ1-2
TGTGCCAGCAGTAGGCAGGGTCAAGCTAACTATGGCTACACCTTC
CASSRQGQANYGYTF
>TRBD1|few|TRBV5-1|14|TRBJ2-2
TGCGCCAGCAGGGGACAGGGGTCGTCCGGGGAGCTGTTTTTT
CASRGQGSSGELFF
>NA|NA|TRBV14|13|TRBJ1-1
TGTGCCAGCAGCCAGTACTTGAACACTGAAGCTTTCTTT
CASSQYLNTEAFF
>TRBD2|NA|TRBV11-2|15|TRBJ2-7
TGTGCCAGCAGTCCAGAGCGGGGGGGCTCTTACGAGCAGTACTTC
CASSPERGGSYEQYF
>TRBD1|NA|TRBV3-1/TRBV3-2|15|TRBJ2-7
TGTGCCAGCAGCCCCTCTCCGGGACAGATATACGAGCAGTACTTC
CASSPSPGQIYEQYF
>TRBD2|NA|TRBV4-1|16|TRBJ2-3
TGCGCCAGCAGGCGGACTAGCGGGGGCCGCACAGATACGCAGTATTTT
CASRRTSGGRTDTQYF
>NA|NA|TRBV5-6|15|TRBJ1-3
TGTGCCAGCAGCTTGTACTCAGGCTCTGGAAACACCATATATTTT
CASSLYSGSGNTIYF
>NA|NA|TRBV3-1/TRBV3-2|16|TRBJ1-4
TGTGCCAGCAGCCAAGAACCCCCAGGGGTCAATGAAAAACTGTTTTTT
CASSQEPPGVNEKLFF
>TRBD1|NA|TRBV24-1|14|TRBJ1-3
TGTGCCACCAGTGCCTCGGGACAGGGGAACACCATATATTTT
CATSASGQGNTIYF
>NA|NA|TRBV10-3|15|TRBJ2-5
TGTGCCATCAGTGACCCCTCGGGGGGCCCTGAGACCCAGTACTTC
CAISDPSGGPETQYF
>TRBD1|NA|TRBV5-1|18|TRBJ2-7
TGCGCCAGCAGCTTGTATAAGGGGTTGCGGACAGGGCAGTACGAGCAGTACTTC
CASSLYKGLRTGQYEQYF
>TRBD1|NA|TRBV5-1|16|TRBJ1-4
TGCGCCAGCAGCCTTCGAGGACAGGGCCTTAATGAAAAACTGTTTTTT
CASSLRGQGLNEKLFF
>NA|NA|TRBV5-6|16|TRBJ1-4
TGTGCCAGCAGCCCCATAGGCAGAGCGGCTAATGAAAAACTGTTTTTT
CASSPIGRAANEKLFF
>TRBD1|NA|TRBV28|14|TRBJ2-5
TGTGCCAGCAGGCGGACAGGGGGCGGAGAGACCCAGTACTTC
CASRRTGGGETQYF
>TRBD1|NA|TRBV5-6|13|TRBJ1-3
TGTGCCAGCGCACAGGGGGCTGGAAACACCATATATTTT
CASAQGAGNTIYF
>TRBD1|NA|TRBV29-1|14|TRBJ2-3
TGCAGCGTCTCCGGACAGGAAGACACAGATACGCAGTATTTT
CSVSGQEDTDTQYF